This T cell receptor beta chain was observed in a study of blood T cell repertoires in COVID-19. Across the study: Material from acute and convalescent COVID-19 was sourced from the United States, Italy and Spain. Sources were T cells, B-cell-depleted T cells, or PBMCs; the material itself was cDNA or gDNA.

Trimming left V 3 bases short and J 8 bases short, with 18 bases between. The germline V gene has CDR1 SNHLY and CDR2 FYNNEI. This CDR3 comprises 15 residues. In the authors' methods: Reference gene primers were amplified, and this amplification served to estimate nucleated cell counts. Method: immunoSEQ multiplex PCR; TCRdb's copy keeps in-frame clones and lacks some. V, J and clone size are taken as reported in that table, and D and trimming were inferred from the DNA itself. The sample includes approximately 170,000 clones, around 81% of them seen just once. Sample: peripheral blood. The sequence derives from a man between 65 and 85 years old who had recovered from COVID-19. This sequence joins TRBV2 and TRBJ2-3; D may be TRBD2 (5 bases). The CDR3 DNA is TGTGCCAGCAGTGACGGGGTTAATCAGTATTTTACGCAGTATTTT. Its protein is CASSDGVNQYFTQYF.